Here is one TCR beta chain with its context. Its antigen target is currently unknown. The input lacks base qualities; no much larger clone sits a single base away. The sample is drawn from a study of OX40 agonist ivuxolimab in advanced cancers. Regarding the complete study: Ivuxolimab, which targeted the costimulatory receptor OX40 (CD134), was an agonistic, fully human IgG2 monoclonal antibody. The paper describes the monotherapy dose-escalation part (N = 52 patients) of the phase I trial of ivuxolimab. Intravenous ivuxolimab was administered to patients every 2 weeks at six dose levels: 0.01, 0.1, 0.3, 1.5, 3 and 10 mg/kg. Of the approximately 50 patients in dose escalation, approximately 20 had hepatocellular carcinoma, some 15 had melanoma, 9 had renal cell carcinoma and 9 had head and neck cancer. Patients were allowed to have had prior anti-PD-1, anti-PD-L1 or anti-CTLA-4 therapy, and approximately 39% of the dose-escalation patients had been treated with checkpoint inhibitors. In the dose-escalation cohort, roughly 82% of patients were male, and the mean age was around 60 years with a range of roughly 20 to 80. The point of sequencing TCRbeta in the periphery was to test whether ivuxolimab changed TCR sequence diversity and drove clonal T-cell expansion. Partial responses occurred in three dose-escalation patients: two with cutaneous melanoma and one with hepatocellular carcinoma. Overall study results and their limits: After ivuxolimab, CD8+ T cells had more expanded clones than CD4+ T cells on average. Clonal expansion of both CD4+ and CD8+ blood T cells was observed from baseline to week 6 at doses 0.1 to 3.0 mg/kg. In the 0.1-3.0 mg/kg groups, partial responders were among the patients with the lowest normalized peripheral clonal expansion, particularly in CD8+ T cells. Low levels of normalized T-cell clonal expansion were also seen in some nonresponding patients. The antigen specificity of the peripheral T cells that underwent clonal expansion was not determined.

The trial excluded patients who had a history of autoimmune disease or were on systemic immunosuppression. In every dose cohort, peripheral blood was drawn for TCR sequencing at baseline, cycle 4 day 1, and cycle 7 day 1. The samples were taken from a phase I, first-in-human, multicenter, open-label dose-escalation trial of ivuxolimab. Adults with locally advanced or metastatic melanoma, renal cell carcinoma, hepatocellular carcinoma or head and neck squamous cell carcinoma were enrolled in the trial. Before TCR sequencing, CD4+ and CD8+ T cells were separately sorted from peripheral blood. Genomic DNA was extracted from sorted cells for sequencing of the TCRbeta CDR3 region. The immunoSEQ Assay was used for sequencing of TCRbeta CDR3 regions. Not all clones reach the TCRdb copy of this immuneACCESS table, which keeps in-frame sequences only. Checked studies attribute under half of the gap to unresolved V genes and leave the rest unexplained. Counted in this sample were about 86,000 clones; about 91% of them appeared once. The ten largest account for around 0.19% of the sample.

The sequence was collected from an adult with an advanced solid tumor such as melanoma, head and neck, liver or kidney cancer. Source: CD4+ or CD8+ T cells sorted from blood, taken in a trial of the OX40 agonist ivuxolimab.

The CDR3 here reads CSVERGAQETQYF. The sequenced DNA is TGCAGCGTTGAGCGGGGGGCCCAAGAGACCCAGTACTTC. The chain is assembled from TRBV29-1 and TRBJ2-5; 8 bases in between match TRBD2. Per the germline V gene, SQVTM is the CDR1 and ANQGSEA is the CDR2. V ends up 3 bases short and J 1 base short, with an unmatched junction base count of 1. The CDR3 holds 13 amino acids from the cysteine to the phenylalanine. CDR3 DNA is the only sequence kept; it has 39 bases, read in frame from the first base.